This T cell receptor beta chain is from a study of T cell repertoires in cytomegalovirus infection. Looking at the study overall: TCR beta signatures that were public indicated CMV infection and matching HLA type. Overall study results and limits: Using cumulative public TCR beta family frequency, the authors identified those who carried CMV together with the relevant HLA. CMV-specific TCR beta clonotypes restricted by HLA-C dominated the ex vivo response.

TCRdb redid the calling of the reads with MiXCR, one entry per CDR3 protein. The sample has under 300,000 distinct CDR3 sequences; over 15% are singletons. V lost 1 base to trimming and J lost 6 bases, with 15 bases between them. There are 15 residues in the CDR3. Germline V gives CDR1 LGHDT, CDR2 YNNKEL (reference sequence). Ten or more counts support this clonotype. Its target is unknown. The sample taken for sequencing was CD8+ T cells from PBMCs. The chain joins TRBV3-1 to TRBJ1-1; D may be TRBD1 (5 bases). This sequence originates from a human donor in good health (CMV status not recorded). Some clones in this sample may be carry-over from other donors' samples. The CDR3 nucleotides read TGTGCCAGCAGCCAAGGTTTGGGGGAGCGAGCTGAAGCTTTCTTT. Amino acids: CASSQGLGERAEAFF.